The 5 T cell receptor beta chains below come from one sample, sequenced in a study of beta chain features in type 1 diabetes. Study-wide points: In all four CD4+ subsets, TCRB CDR3 length was significantly, moderately reduced in type 1 diabetes.

The isolated RNA, all of it, was reverse transcribed, so expressed TCRB transcripts were what got sequenced. Clones were sequenced by immunoSEQ multiplex PCR, and TCRdb holds only the in-frame ones, with some missing. The sample consists of around 360,000 clones, 10% to 15% of them appearing once. Antigen specificity for these receptors is unknown. The sample comprised naive CD4+ T cells from blood. These receptors were collected from a woman younger than 30 with type 1 diabetes.

For this clone: An end of the junction does not agree with germline; a read error may underlie this. V and J are TRBV7-2 and TRBJ2-1; 9 bases fit TRBD2. In germline, CDR1 is SGHTA, CDR2 FQGNSA. CDR3 length equals 14 residues. As DNA, the CDR3 is TGTGCCAGCAGCGTAGCGGGAGTTATGAATGAGCAGTTCTTC. Protein: CASSVAGVMNEQFF.

This chain links TRBV30 with TRBJ1-2; 8 bases align to TRBD1. This CDR3 has 12 residues. Germline loops: CDR1 GTSNPN, CDR2 SVGIG (reference sequence). Written as DNA, the CDR3 is TGTGCTATCGCAGGGGGCGACTATGGCTACACCTTC. It translates to CAIAGGDYGYTF.

The gene calls are TRBV19 and TRBJ1-2; D remains unclear. V lost 6 bases and J 0 bases, leaving 11 bases between the germline ends. CDR1 and CDR2 (germline): LNHDA, SQIVND (reference sequence). CDR3 length: 14 amino acids. In nucleotides, the CDR3 is TGTGCCAGTAGGATTCTCACACCTAACTATGGCTACACCTTC. Translated: CASRILTPNYGYTF.

The J gene is TRBJ2-7, the V gene TRBV21-1; the table gives TRBD1 as D, unverified against the DNA. TRBV21-1 is described as a pseudogene. The CDR3 sequence is 13 residues long. CDR3 sequence: CASTRTGGYEQYF. Written as DNA, the CDR3 is TGTGCCAGCACTCGGACAGGGGGCTACGAGCAGTACTTC.

V is TRBV29-1 and J is TRBJ2-1; the D is unclear. Trimming stripped 4 bases from V and 1 base from J, with 5 bases between. Germline V gene sequence: CDR1 SQVTM, CDR2 ANQGSEA. CDR3 length: 12 amino acids. The CDR3 region is CSVGPSYNEQFF. In DNA form, the CDR3 reads TGCAGCGTTGGTCCTTCCTACAATGAGCAGTTCTTC.